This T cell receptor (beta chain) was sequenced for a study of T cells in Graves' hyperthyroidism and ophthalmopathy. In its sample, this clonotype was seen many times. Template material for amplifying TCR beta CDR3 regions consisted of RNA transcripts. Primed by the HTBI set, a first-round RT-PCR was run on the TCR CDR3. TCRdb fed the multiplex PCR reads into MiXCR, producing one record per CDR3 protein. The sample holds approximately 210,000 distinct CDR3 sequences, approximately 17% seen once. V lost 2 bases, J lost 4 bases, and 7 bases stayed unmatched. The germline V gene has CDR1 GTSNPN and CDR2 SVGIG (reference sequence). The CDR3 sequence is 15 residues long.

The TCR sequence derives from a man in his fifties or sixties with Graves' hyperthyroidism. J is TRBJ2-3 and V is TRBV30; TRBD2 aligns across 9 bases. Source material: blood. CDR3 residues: CAWSPTAGGPDTQYF. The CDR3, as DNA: TGTGCCTGGAGTCCTACAGCGGGAGGCCCAGATACGCAGTATTTT.